Described below is a single T cell receptor beta chain sequence and its context. This specimen comes from a study of T cells in localized non-small cell lung cancer. This table comes from immunoSEQ multiplex PCR, and its TCRdb copy is limited to in-frame clones, with some not included. The table includes about 82,000 clones, 60% to 85% detected once. J lost 5 bases, V lost 6 bases, and 14 bases had no gene match. This CDR3 has 16 residues. The origin of this receptor is a man aged 35 to 69 with stage II squamous cell lung carcinoma. This rearrangement joins TRBV23-1 to TRBJ2-7; 9 nucleotides line up with TRBD1. TRBV23-1 is annotated as an ORF whose role is uncertain. The specimen comprised PBMCs, sampled before any cancer treatment. The CDR3: CASRQHSGTGRNEQYF. CDR3 bases: TGCGCCAGCAGGCAACACTCCGGGACAGGGAGGAACGAGCAGTACTTC.